The 3 T cell receptor beta chains in this list originate from one sample, sequenced in a study of spatial heterogeneity in lung cancer (dated by TCRdb to about 2019). Interpreted using the paper, the time point label stands for: sample taken at primary tumor resection. What these receptors recognize is not known. The full study reports these points: A correlation was observed between the number of expanded intratumoral alpha and beta TCRs and the tumor nonsynonymous mutation count.

The library came from 5' RACE. This sample was sequenced with a NextSeq 500. The public reads were reanalyzed by TCRdb: fastp trimming at Q25, MiXCR alignment, in-frame beta chains only. One record per CDR3 amino acid sequence lists the most common genes and DNA. The sample data list some 25,000 distinct CDR3 sequences, and about 6.6% of these were observed just once. Of the sample, more than 20% falls within the top ten clones. The source was lung tumor tissue, collected at surgery. All receptors derive from a male donor with early-stage non-small cell lung cancer.

This clonotype has ten or more counts. The rearrangement links TRBV7-2 to TRBJ2-7, with D unresolved. The V gene's germline CDR1 is SGHTA and CDR2 FQGNSA. CDR3 size: 14 residues. Trimming shortened V by 1 base and J by 1 base, and 8 bases separated the two germline ends. The CDR3 DNA sequence: TGTGCCAGCAGCTTAGAAAGTATATCCTACGAGCAGTACTTC. As protein: CASSLESISYEQYF.

By sample fraction, this clonotype is medium-sized. The chain carries TRBV6-1 and TRBJ2-7, with D possibly being TRBD1 or TRBD2 (5 bases each). This CDR3 comprises 15 residues. The germline gives CDR1 MNHNS, CDR2 SASEGT. Between the trimmed V and J ends, which lost 0 bases and 5 bases, there was a span of 14 bases. The CDR3 DNA is TGTGCCAGCAGTGAAGCTCGTAAAGGGACCAACGAGCAGTACTTC. Amino acids: CASSEARKGTNEQYF.

The chain is built from TRBV10-3 and TRBJ2-1; 8 bases line up with TRBD2. J gave up 6 bases and V 6 bases, and 4 bases lay outside the gene matches. CDR1 and CDR2 from the germline V gene are ENHRY and SYGVKD. This CDR3 spans 13 amino acids. For the CDR3, the DNA is TGTGCCATCAGCACGGGGGGGTCCAATGAGCAGTTCTTC. Protein: CAISTGGSNEQFF.